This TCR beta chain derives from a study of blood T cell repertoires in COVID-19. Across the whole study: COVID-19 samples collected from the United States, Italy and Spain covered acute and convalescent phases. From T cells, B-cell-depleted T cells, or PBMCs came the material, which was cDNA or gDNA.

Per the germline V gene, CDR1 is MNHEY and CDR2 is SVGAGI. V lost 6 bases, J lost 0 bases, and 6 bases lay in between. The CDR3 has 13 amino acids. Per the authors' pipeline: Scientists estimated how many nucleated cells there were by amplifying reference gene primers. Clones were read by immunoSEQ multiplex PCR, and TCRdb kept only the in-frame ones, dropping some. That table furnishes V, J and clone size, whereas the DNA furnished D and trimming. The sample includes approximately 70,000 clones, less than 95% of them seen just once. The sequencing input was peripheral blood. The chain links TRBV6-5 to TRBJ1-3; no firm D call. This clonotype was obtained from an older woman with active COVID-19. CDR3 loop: CASSPLSGNTIYF. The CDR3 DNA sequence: TGTGCCAGCAGCCCCCTCTCTGGAAACACCATATATTTT.